Following are 3 T cell receptor beta chains from one sample sequenced in a study of shared clonotypes between healthy human individuals. Only in-frame clones appear in the TCRdb table, and some are missing; sequencing was by immunoSEQ multiplex PCR. The sample lists about 2.3 million clones, 93% occurring once. Sequencing input: naive CD4+ T cells from PBMCs. As for subset: CD45RA+ positively selected. The receptors here all came from a man aged 18 to 29 in good health. Some clones in this sample may be carry-over from other donors' samples.

The chain couples TRBV28 to TRBJ2-5; the D is unclear. V gave up 7 bases and J gave up 3 bases, with 9 bases separating them. Germline-derived CDR1 and CDR2 are MDHEN and SYDVKM. This CDR3 is 12 amino acids long. The CDR3 sequence is CASTSSKETQYF. The DNA of the CDR3 is TGTGCCAGCACCTCATCTAAAGAGACCCAGTACTTC.

About this clone itself: The junction departs from germline at one end; a sequencing error may be responsible. This chain connects TRBV6-1 to TRBJ2-2, with a tentative D call TRBD2 (6 bases). Germline V gives CDR1 MNHNS, CDR2 SASEGT. The CDR3 is 14 amino acids. CDR3 DNA: TGTGCCAGCAGTCTGGGGACGGGTGTCGGGGGGCTGTTTTTT. It specifies CASSLGTGVGGLFF.

The chain carries TRBV7-9 and TRBJ2-7; TRBD1 matches 8 bases. The germline V gene has CDR1 SEHNR and CDR2 FQNEAQ (reference sequence). V dropped 4 bases and J dropped 1; count of bases not matched to a gene: 6. CDR3 length: 15 residues. Written as DNA, the CDR3 is TGTGCCAGCAGCTCCGGGACAGGTAATTCCTACGAGCAGTACTTC. Translation: CASSSGTGNSYEQYF.